This T cell receptor (beta chain) was recorded in a study of blood T cell repertoires in COVID-19. Study as a whole: T cells, B-cell-depleted T cells, or PBMCs provided the cDNA or gDNA that served as material.

Sequenced by immunoSEQ multiplex PCR; TCRdb stores in-frame clones only, minus some. The table includes some 240,000 clones, 82% detected once. V dropped 1 base and J dropped 0; count of bases not matched to a gene: 9. CDR3 length: 19 residues. The germline gives CDR1 MDHEN, CDR2 SYDVKM. Seattle cases were enrolled at active infection and followed longitudinally. V usage is TRBV28 and J usage is TRBJ2-7, with 13 bases lining up with TRBD2. The source of this sequence is a woman in her sixties or seventies with COVID-19, enrolled during active disease. Sequenced sample: peripheral blood. For the CDR3, the DNA is TGTGCCAGCAGTTTATTCCGGACTAGCGGGAGCATCTTCTCCTACGAGCAGTACTTC. Amino acids: CASSLFRTSGSIFSYEQYF.